This paragraph reports one T cell receptor (beta chain). Trimming left V 1 base short and J 0 bases short, with 11 bases between. The germline CDR1 and CDR2 sequences are SGHTA and FQGNSA. The CDR3 loop spans 16 amino acids. This specimen comes from a study of identical twins. With template switching, a universal primer site was added, and the cDNA carried unique molecular identifiers. A single record per CDR3 protein comes from TCRdb applying MiXCR to the 5' RACE reads. This table has about 1.7 million distinct CDR3 sequences, under 35% appearing once. The receptor was derived from a newborn girl in good health. Material for sequencing was cord blood. The chain links TRBV7-2 to TRBJ2-3; D remains unclear. CDR3 nucleotides: TGTGCCAGCAGCTTAGGATCAGCGCTTAGCACAGATACGCAGTATTTT. Translated, it gives CASSLGSALSTDTQYF.